The clone carrying this T cell receptor beta chain turned up a few times. CDR3 length equals 14 residues. The germline CDR1 and CDR2 sequences are MDHEN and SYDVKM. V was clipped by 6 bases and J by 1 base, with 12 bases between them. Profiling relied on immunoSEQ multiplex PCR, and the TCRdb table lists in-frame clones only, not all of them. The sample has some 71,000 clones; about 88% are singletons. This entry belongs to a study of PD-L1 blockade in urothelial cancer. At the level of the study: Between 0 and 3 chemotherapy regimens preceded treatment for each patient.

This TCR was recovered from a man in his fifties or sixties with urothelial cancer. The chain is built from TRBV28 and TRBJ1-1; the D gene is possibly TRBD1 (6 bases). This sample comprised PBMCs, obtained around atezolizumab (anti-PD-L1) treatment. CDR3 protein: CASRGLGGNTEAFF. In DNA form, the CDR3 reads TGTGCCAGCAGAGGGTTAGGGGGGAACACTGAAGCTTTCTTT. Full variable domain (remainder filled in from reference TRBV28 and TRBJ1-1): DVKVTQSSRYLVKRTGEKVFLECVQDMDHENMFWYRQDPGLGLRLIYFSYDVKMKEKGDIPEGYSVSREKKERFSLILESASTNQTSMYLCASRGLGGNTEAFFGQGTRLTVV.